This T cell receptor (beta chain) was recovered during a study of T-cell memory formation after mild COVID-19. Study summary: TCR clusters were mostly donor specific. Study-level points and caveats: Chiefly within CM and EM were the contracting CD4+ clones; CD8+ ones were within EMRA. Clones that shrank (day 15 to 85) were balanced CD4/CD8, whereas later expanders leaned CD4+.

Losses at the gene ends were 0 bases for V and 0 bases for J; bases not matched to a gene: 3. Germline V gene data show CDR1 as MGHRA and CDR2 as YSYEKL. There are 16 residues in the CDR3. This clonotype has just a few counts. Antigen unknown. TCRdb reprocessed the 5' RACE reads with MiXCR, giving one entry per CDR3 protein. The sample lists roughly 400,000 distinct CDR3 sequences; 16% were seen once. This clonotype was sampled from a man aged 18-30 years who had mild COVID-19 (a few samples of this study predate the infection). Cell type and time point are not known. This chain links TRBV4-1 with TRBJ2-3; 7 nucleotides align to TRBD2. Source material: PBMCs or a T cell subset sorted from them (not recorded which). CDR3 sequence reads: CASSQELASSTDTQYF. CDR3 sequence (DNA): TGCGCCAGCAGCCAAGAACTAGCGTCTAGCACAGATACGCAGTATTTT.